Each of the 20 T cell receptor beta chains below was sequenced from the same sample in a study of radiotherapy plus CTLA-4 blockade in lung cancer (dated by TCRdb to 2016 to 2019). Library preparation was by the immunoSEQ multiplex PCR assay. What TCRdb holds here is the immuneACCESS table cut down to in-frame rearrangements. Part of the clones is not present; checked against another copy, under half of the missing clones reflect an unresolved V gene, and the others are unexplained. A total of roughly 60,000 clones appear in this sample, roughly four fifths of them only once. The top ten clones comprise about 3% of the sample. Sequencing used peripheral blood, obtained from a patient treated with radiotherapy plus ipilimumab. Every receptor here comes from a human donor with non-small cell lung cancer who had a complete response to radiotherapy plus ipilimumab.

This clone appeared a few times. The chain uses TRBV28 and TRBJ2-6; 9 bases agree with TRBD1. CDR1 and CDR2 (germline): MDHEN, SYDVKM. The CDR3 covers 17 residues. The J segment lost 0 bases and the V segment lost 4 bases, leaving 4 bases of the junction unmatched. DNA of the CDR3: TGTGCCAGCAGTTCCCCGGGACAGGGCTCTGGGGCCAACGTCCTGACTTTC. It is translated as CASSSPGQGSGANVLTF.

This chain links TRBV19 with TRBJ2-2; D might be TRBD1 (6 bases). CDR3 length: 15 residues. Germline CDR1 LNHDA, CDR2 SQIVND (reference sequence). Deletions cut 2 bases from V and 4 bases from J, with 11 bases between. The CDR3: CASSIQGPVTGELFF. For the CDR3, the DNA is TGTGCCAGTAGTATACAGGGGCCGGTCACCGGGGAGCTGTTTTTT. Together with reference TRBV19 and TRBJ2-2, the CDR3 gives the full variable domain: DGGITQSPKYLFRKEGQNVTLSCEQNLNHDAMYWYRQDPGQGLRLIYYSQIVNDFQKGDIAEGYSVSREKKESFPLTVTSAQKNPTAFYLCASSIQGPVTGELFFGEGSRLTVL.

V and J are TRBV2 and TRBJ2-3; D unclear. Germline assignment: CDR1 SNHLY and CDR2 FYNNEI. The V and J ends lost 3 bases and 8 bases respectively, with 12 bases between them. CDR3 length equals 13 residues. Written as DNA, the CDR3 is TGTGCCAGCAGTGAGAGTGTTTTTGGTACGCAGTATTTT. It is translated as CASSESVFGTQYF.

This clone was counted a few times. The chain links TRBV7-9 to TRBJ2-1; no reliable D call. There are 16 residues in the CDR3. Trimming took off 2 bases at V and 0 bases at J, with 11 bases between the two ends. The germline CDR1 and CDR2 sequences are SEHNR and FQNEAQ (reference sequence). CDR3 region: CASSLITESSYNEQFF. The CDR3 DNA follows: TGTGCCAGCAGCTTAATAACAGAGAGCTCCTACAATGAGCAGTTCTTC.

The chain combines TRBV7-9 with TRBJ2-2; D ambiguous. V lost 5 bases, J lost 5 bases, and 12 bases lay in between. The CDR3 is made up of 14 amino acids. Germline V lookup: CDR1 SEHNR, CDR2 FQNEAQ (reference sequence). The CDR3 DNA reads as TGTGCCAGCAGCCCCCGAGGTAAAACCGGGGAGCTGTTTTTT. Encoded protein: CASSPRGKTGELFF.

This chain uses TRBV11-2 with TRBJ1-3, with D perhaps matching TRBD1 (5 bases). The CDR3 covers 15 residues. The V and J ends lost 6 bases and 3 bases respectively, with 15 bases between them. Germline values: CDR1 SGHAT, CDR2 FQNNGV. CDR3 protein: CASSLIQGGGNTIYF. The CDR3 region has the DNA TGTGCCAGCAGTTTAATCCAGGGAGGTGGAAACACCATATATTTT.

This clone was observed once. The chain links TRBV7-2 to TRBJ2-1; D perhaps matches TRBD2 (6 bases). V lost 2 bases and J 7 bases, leaving 18 bases between the germline ends. Germline V CDR1 and CDR2: SGHTA, FQGNSA. The length of the CDR3 is 16 residues. The CDR3 nucleotides read TGTGCCAGCAGCTTAATGGCGGGGATCGGTGGGAATGAGCAGTTCTTC. Translated: CASSLMAGIGGNEQFF.

The rearrangement joins TRBV5-1 to TRBJ2-3; D call uncertain. CDR1 is SGHRS and CDR2 is YFSETQ in the germline V gene. The CDR3 extends over 13 amino acids. V lost 3 bases and J 3 bases, leaving 8 bases between the germline ends. This chain's CDR3 is CASSWRLTDTQYF. In nucleotides, the CDR3 is TGCGCCAGCAGCTGGAGACTGACAGATACGCAGTATTTT. The variable domain in full, with the rest retrieved from reference TRBV5-1 and TRBJ2-3, is KAGVTQTPRYLIKTRGQQVTLSCSPISGHRSVSWYQQTPGQGLQFLFEYFSETQRNKGNFPGRFSGRQFSNSRSEMNVSTLELGDSALYLCASSWRLTDTQYFGPGTRLTVL.

This chain connects TRBV6-4 to TRBJ2-5; 8 nucleotides align to TRBD1. The CDR3 consists of 15 residues. Germline V gene sequence: CDR1 MRHNA, CDR2 SNTAGT. V gave up 5 bases and J gave up 2 bases; unmatched junction bases: 7. CDR3 region: CASSPGTGQQETQYF. CDR3 DNA sequence: TGTGCCAGCAGTCCCGGGACAGGCCAACAAGAGACCCAGTACTTC.

The chain employs TRBV11-2 and TRBJ2-6; 11 bases agree with TRBD2. With 4 bases clipped from V and 2 bases from J, the junction kept 7 bases outside the gene matches. Per germline, CDR1 SGHAT and CDR2 FQNNGV. The CDR3 extends over 18 amino acids. The DNA of the CDR3 is TGTGCCAGCAGCTCGATAACTAGCGGGGGAACTGGGGCCAACGTCCTGACTTTC. Its translation is CASSSITSGGTGANVLTF. Full variable domain (rest looked up from reference TRBV11-2 and TRBJ2-6): EAGVAQSPRYKIIEKRQSVAFWCNPISGHATLYWYQQILGQGPKLLIQFQNNGVVDDSQLPKDRFSAERLKGVDSTLKIQPAKLEDSAVYLCASSSITSGGTGANVLTFGAGSRLTVL.

Worth noting for this clone: One end of the junction fails to match germline, which may point to a read error. The V gene is TRBV19, the J gene TRBJ1-5; a possible D gene is TRBD1 (5 bases). In germline, CDR1 is LNHDA, CDR2 SQIVND (reference sequence). The CDR3 has 16 residues. CDR3 DNA: TGTGCCAGTAGTGTAGAGACAGCTTATAGCAATCAGCCCCAGCATTTT. It encodes CASSVETAYSNQPQHF. The whole variable domain, remainder taken from reference TRBV19 and TRBJ1-5, is DGGITQSPKYLFRKEGQNVTLSCEQNLNHDAMYWYRQDPGQGLRLIYYSQIVNDFQKGDIAEGYSVSREKKESFPLTVTSAQKNPTAFYLCASSVETAYSNQPQHFGDGTRLSIL.

V gene TRBV28 combines with J gene TRBJ1-2; weak D call: TRBD1 (5 bases). Trimming took 7 bases from V and 3 from J, leaving 18 bases between them. This CDR3 is 15 amino acids long. The germline V gene encodes CDR1 MDHEN and CDR2 SYDVKM. CDR3: CASTLGFGADYGYTF. DNA of the CDR3: TGTGCCAGCACCCTCGGATTTGGGGCTGACTATGGCTACACCTTC.

This sequence joins TRBV28 and TRBJ1-1; no clear D gene. The germline gives CDR1 MDHEN, CDR2 SYDVKM. The CDR3 covers 15 residues. V lost 3 bases, J lost 1 base, and 12 bases lay in between. The CDR3 is CASSLASTGNTEAFF. The CDR3, as DNA: TGTGCCAGCAGTTTGGCTTCGACGGGGAACACTGAAGCTTTCTTT.

The chain carries TRBV2 and TRBJ1-2, with D maybe TRBD1 (5 bases). V lost 3 bases and J 0 bases, leaving 11 bases between the germline ends. Germline CDR1 SNHLY, CDR2 FYNNEI. The CDR3 covers 15 residues. The chain's CDR3 is CASSEGRRANYGYTF. CDR3 coding DNA: TGTGCCAGCAGTGAGGGGCGGCGCGCTAACTATGGCTACACCTTC.

The gene calls are TRBV6-5 and TRBJ1-1; a weak D match, TRBD1 (6 bases). The V gene lost 6 bases and the J gene lost 3 bases, with 17 bases spanning the gap. The V gene's germline CDR1 is MNHEY and CDR2 SVGAGI. CDR3 length equals 15 residues. The CDR3 coding sequence is TGTGCCAGCAGAGCAAACAGGGTAAGAGACACTGAAGCTTTCTTT. Translation gives CASRANRVRDTEAFF.

The chain carries TRBV5-1 and TRBJ1-1; maybe TRBD1 (6 bases). V was shortened by 1 base and J by 10 bases, with 17 bases between the two germline ends. The CDR3 loop spans 14 amino acids. Germline CDR1 reads SGHRS; CDR2 reads YFSETQ. The CDR3, as DNA: TGCGCCAGCAGCTTGTCTGCAGGGGTGGTTGGAGCTTTCTTT. As protein: CASSLSAGVVGAFF.

V gene TRBV7-8 combines with J gene TRBJ1-5, with a possible D match to TRBD1 (6 bases). Trimming shortened V by 1 base and J by 1 base, and 8 bases separated the two germline ends. Germline V gives CDR1 SGHVS, CDR2 FQNEAQ. The CDR3 totals 15 residues. The CDR3 loop is CASSLEQGSNQPQHF. The CDR3 DNA sequence: TGTGCCAGCAGCTTAGAACAGGGAAGCAATCAGCCCCAGCATTTT.

This chain connects TRBV28 to TRBJ1-1; D perhaps matches TRBD1 (5 bases). The germline V gene has CDR1 MDHEN and CDR2 SYDVKM. The CDR3 runs to 14 residues. Trimming shortened V by 7 bases and J by 5 bases, and 17 bases separated the two germline ends. CDR3 sequence: CASTEQVSRTEAFF. The CDR3 DNA follows: TGTGCCAGCACCGAACAGGTATCACGTACTGAAGCTTTCTTT. The complete variable domain, with remaining parts taken from reference TRBV28 and TRBJ1-1, reads DVKVTQSSRYLVKRTGEKVFLECVQDMDHENMFWYRQDPGLGLRLIYFSYDVKMKEKGDIPEGYSVSREKKERFSLILESASTNQTSMYLCASTEQVSRTEAFFGQGTRLTVV.

This chain connects TRBV7-2 to TRBJ2-1; D is possibly TRBD2 (5 bases). V was cut by 3 bases and J by 4 bases, with 13 bases left in between. Germline V gene sequence: CDR1 SGHTA, CDR2 FQGNSA. This CDR3 contains 15 residues. As DNA, the CDR3 is TGTGCCAGCAGCTTTACCAGGACTCAATACAATGAGCAGTTCTTC. This gives the protein CASSFTRTQYNEQFF.

The V call is TRBV5-1, the J call TRBJ2-3; tentative D call: TRBD2 (5 bases). This CDR3 spans 15 amino acids. Germline V gives CDR1 SGHRS, CDR2 YFSETQ. V shed 3 bases and J shed 4 bases, with 15 bases lying between them. CDR3 amino acids: CASSSDPEGSDTQYF. The CDR3 nucleotides read TGCGCCAGCAGCTCGGACCCTGAGGGCTCAGATACGCAGTATTTT. The full variable domain, with the rest looked up from reference TRBV5-1 and TRBJ2-3, is KAGVTQTPRYLIKTRGQQVTLSCSPISGHRSVSWYQQTPGQGLQFLFEYFSETQRNKGNFPGRFSGRQFSNSRSEMNVSTLELGDSALYLCASSSDPEGSDTQYFGPGTRLTVL.